The entry below describes one T cell receptor (beta chain). Its cognate antigen is unknown. The data derive from a study of cytomegalovirus exposure and HLA in healthy donors. Overall study findings and caveats: Reported results showed that the classifier diagnosed cytomegalovirus status with high specificity and sensitivity. The finding came from a later analysis; first-cohort TCR clusters tended to co-occur in the 110 or so validation repertoires. Despite most TCR sequences being rare, some public TCRs occurred in many donors.

The V end lost 4 bases, the J end lost 8 bases, and 20 bases lay between the germline ends. Germline loops: CDR1 MGHRA, CDR2 YSYEKL. This CDR3 region has 15 residues. The study drew the donors from its 120-subject validation cohort, separate from the roughly 700-subject first cohort. Only in-frame clones appear in the TCRdb table, and some are missing; sequencing was by immunoSEQ multiplex PCR. This sample has about 200,000 clones, with 83% found just once. V gene TRBV4-1 combines with J gene TRBJ1-2; D unclear. Material: PBMCs. This sequence was found in a woman under 30 in good health and CMV-seronegative. CDR3 DNA: TGCGCCAGCAGCCCTACCCCGGACCCATCTCGCGGCTACACCTTC. Its protein is CASSPTPDPSRGYTF.